This T cell receptor beta chain was identified during a study of Graves' ophthalmopathy and Graves' hyperthyroidism. Orbital computed tomography, thyroid ultrasound, TRAb, serum thyroxine and clinical symptoms formed the basis of diagnosis. The authors used Ficoll-Paque density gradient centrifugation to separate PBMCs. The input was around 9.9 ml of fresh peripheral blood. Researchers took RNA transcripts and amplified TCR beta CDR3 regions from them. HTBI primers served in a first-round RT-PCR, which a second-round multiplex PCR followed. TCRdb reprocessed the multiplex PCR reads with MiXCR, giving one entry per CDR3 protein. Here the sample spans about 480,000 distinct CDR3 sequences, approximately 15% being singletons. Whole-study results and caveats: Sensitivity of approximately 66% and specificity of about 72% were achieved by the model that predicted ophthalmopathy progression.

This clonotype has a count of ten or more. Its target is unknown. V lost 2 bases to trimming and J lost 5 bases; unmatched junction nucleotides: 13. The CDR3 extends over 17 amino acids. The germline V gene encodes CDR1 MNHEY and CDR2 SVGAGI. This sequence originates from a woman in her 30s with Graves' ophthalmopathy. The genes are TRBV6-5 and TRBJ2-7; 9 nucleotides line up with TRBD1. The sample taken for sequencing was blood. CDR3 residues: CASSYLNPGQGTNEQYF. The CDR3 coding sequence is TGTGCCAGCAGTTACCTCAATCCGGGACAGGGTACGAACGAGCAGTACTTC.